The 2 T cell receptor beta chains below all came from one sample that was sequenced in a study of T cells after yellow fever vaccination. TCRdb ran MiXCR on the 5' RACE reads and lists one entry per CDR3 protein. The data contain just under 600,000 distinct CDR3 sequences, roughly 14% of them singletons. The sample was PBMCs, taken on the day of the yellow fever booster vaccination. The receptor source for this set is a man younger than 40 who received the YFV17D yellow fever vaccine.

This clonotype was counted only a few times. The chain couples TRBV5-5 to TRBJ2-1; D may be TRBD1 or TRBD2 (6 bases each). Germline V gene lookup returns CDR1 SGHKS and CDR2 YYEKEE (reference sequence). The CDR3 loop spans 16 amino acids. V was shortened by 0 bases and J by 1 base, with 11 bases between the two germline ends. This CDR3 is CASSLASGASYNEQFF. In DNA, the CDR3 is TGTGCCAGCAGCTTGGCTTCGGGGGCTTCCTACAATGAGCAGTTCTTC.

The genes are TRBV21-1 and TRBJ2-7. TRBV21-1 is given as a pseudogene. CDR3 length: 13 residues. The CDR3 is CAGPDFRLDEQYF. In DNA form, the CDR3 reads TGTGCCGGACCGGATTTCAGGTTAGACGAGCAGTACTTC.